In this sample, the clone carrying this T cell receptor (beta chain) turned up many times. What it binds is unknown. There are 12 residues in the CDR3. V was shortened by 2 bases and J by 4 bases, with 5 bases between the two germline ends. The V gene's germline CDR1 is MDHEN and CDR2 SYDVKM. Every diagnosis used clinical symptoms, serum thyroxine and TRAb, thyroid ultrasound and orbital computed tomography. The sample originates from a study of T cells in Graves' hyperthyroidism and ophthalmopathy. Template material for amplifying TCR beta CDR3 regions consisted of RNA transcripts. Carried out on the TCR CDR3, a first-round RT-PCR used the HTBI primer set. MiXCR, applied by TCRdb to the multiplex PCR reads, yields one record per CDR3 protein. The sample holds about 560,000 distinct CDR3 sequences, approximately 15% seen once. Broader study findings: Ophthalmopathy onset followed model prediction by a median approximately 7 months.

The chain is built from TRBV28 and TRBJ2-5; D may be TRBD2 (5 bases). The sequencing sample was made of blood. This clonotype was obtained from a woman aged 40 to 50 with Graves' hyperthyroidism. The CDR3 loop is CASSLLAETQYF. CDR3 DNA sequence: TGTGCCAGCAGTTTACTAGCAGAGACCCAGTACTTC.